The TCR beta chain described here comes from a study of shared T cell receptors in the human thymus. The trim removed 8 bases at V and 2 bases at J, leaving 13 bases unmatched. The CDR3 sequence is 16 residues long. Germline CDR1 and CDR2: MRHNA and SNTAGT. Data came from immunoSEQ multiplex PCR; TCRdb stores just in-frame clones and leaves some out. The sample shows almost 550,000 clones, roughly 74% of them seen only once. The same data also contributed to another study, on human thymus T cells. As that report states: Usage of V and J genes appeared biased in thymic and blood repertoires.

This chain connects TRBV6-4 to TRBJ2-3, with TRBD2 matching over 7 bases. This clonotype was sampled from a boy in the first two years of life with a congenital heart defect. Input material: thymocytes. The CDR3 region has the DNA TGTGCCAGCGGGAGGGGCGGGGAAGCTCCCACAGATACGCAGTATTTT. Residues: CASGRGGEAPTDTQYF.